Each of the 31 T cell receptor beta chains below was sequenced from the same sample in a study of CD8+ T cells in alopecia areata. Investigators isolated RNA and reverse transcribed it into cDNA to act as the sequencing template. Measured with immunoSEQ multiplex PCR; TCRdb has only the in-frame clones, and not every one. This table holds some 150,000 clones, roughly four fifths found once. Treatment specified: oral pan-JAK inhibitor, 5-10 mg twice daily. The sample was CD8+ T cells sorted from blood, taken at week 4, from a patient treated with tofacitinib. The receptors here all came from a human donor with alopecia areata.

This chain joins TRBV15 and TRBJ2-3, with TRBD2 matching over 13 bases. Germline CDR1 is LNHNV and CDR2 is YYDKDF (reference sequence). With 3 bases clipped from V and 0 bases from J, the junction kept 9 bases outside the gene matches. There are 19 residues in the CDR3. CDR3 loop: CATSSGLAGELPSTDTQYF. The CDR3 DNA sequence: TGTGCCACCAGCAGTGGACTAGCGGGGGAGTTACCTAGCACAGATACGCAGTATTTT.

The J gene is TRBJ1-1, the V gene TRBV13, with TRBD1 as a possible D gene (5 bases). CDR3 size: 17 residues. CDR1 and CDR2 (germline): PRHDT, FYEKMQ (reference sequence). Trimming removed 5 bases at V and 3 bases at J, with 22 bases between. The CDR3 protein is CASSPLRGGTGDTEAFF. Here the CDR3 DNA reads TGTGCCAGCAGCCCGCTTCGGGGGGGGACCGGCGACACTGAAGCTTTCTTT.

The rearrangement joins TRBV29-1 to TRBJ2-3, with a possible D match to TRBD1 (6 bases). Trimming cost V 7 bases and J 3 bases, with 17 bases left between them. This CDR3 has 14 residues. The germline V gene encodes CDR1 SQVTM and CDR2 ANQGSEA. The CDR3 DNA sequence: TGCAGCGCCGCCCCAGGGGCGAGAACAGATACGCAGTATTTT. Translated, it gives CSAAPGARTDTQYF.

The V and J genes are TRBV13 and TRBJ2-7; a possible D gene is TRBD2 (5 bases). Germline V gives CDR1 PRHDT, CDR2 FYEKMQ (reference sequence). There are 13 residues in the CDR3. V shed 4 bases and J shed 7 bases, with 14 bases lying between them. CDR3 region: CASSSQTRGEQYF. The CDR3 bases are TGTGCCAGCAGCTCCCAGACCCGAGGGGAGCAGTACTTC.

The chain has TRBV6-5 and TRBJ1-5, with a tentative D call TRBD1 (5 bases). Germline-derived CDR1 and CDR2 are MNHEY and SVGAGI. CDR3 size: 14 residues. V lost 6 bases and J lost 3, with 12 bases in between. CDR3: CASSQRGYNQPQHF. CDR3 sequence (DNA): TGTGCCAGCAGCCAACGGGGGTACAATCAGCCCCAGCATTTT.

The chain employs TRBV29-1 and TRBJ2-1; TRBD1 is a possible D gene (5 bases). The CDR3 covers 12 residues. Germline V lookup: CDR1 SQVTM, CDR2 ANQGSEA. The ends were cut back, 6 bases at V and 4 bases at J, with 10 bases in the middle. CDR3 loop: CSVHQGYNEQFF. The DNA of the CDR3 is TGCAGCGTCCATCAGGGATACAATGAGCAGTTCTTC.

This chain joins TRBV15 and TRBJ2-7; 7 bases are a match to TRBD1. The CDR3 is 14 residues long. Losses at the gene ends were 1 base for V and 3 bases for J; bases not matched to a gene: 3. The V gene's germline CDR1 is LNHNV and CDR2 YYDKDF (reference sequence). CDR3: CATSRGRDSYEQYF. CDR3 sequence (DNA): TGTGCCACCAGCAGAGGTAGGGACAGCTACGAGCAGTACTTC. Supplemented by reference TRBV15 and TRBJ2-7, the full variable domain reads DAMVIQNPRYQVTQFGKPVTLSCSQTLNHNVMYWYQQKSSQAPKLLFHYYDKDFNNEADTPDNFQSRRPNTSFCFLDIRSPGLGDTAMYLCATSRGRDSYEQYFGPGTRLTVT.

The chain has TRBV11-1 and TRBJ1-5; D is ambiguous. This CDR3 is built from 16 residues. The V end lost 5 bases, the J end lost 1 base, and 15 bases lay between the germline ends. Germline CDR1 SGHAT, CDR2 FQDESV (reference sequence). The DNA for the CDR3 is TGTGCCAGCAGCGACTTCACAGTGACGAGCAATCAGCCCCAGCATTTT. It codes for CASSDFTVTSNQPQHF.

The chain links TRBV29-1 to TRBJ2-2; no definite D call. The CDR3 has 12 residues. Trimming took off 3 bases at V and 5 bases at J, with 7 bases between the two ends. The V gene's germline CDR1 is SQVTM and CDR2 ANQGSEA. The CDR3 DNA reads TGCAGCGTTGAGGTGGAAACCGGGGAGCTGTTTTTT. Encoded protein: CSVEVETGELFF.

V usage is TRBV4-1 and J usage is TRBJ2-7, with a possible D match to TRBD2 (6 bases). CDR1 and CDR2 from the germline V gene are MGHRA and YSYEKL. The germline V and J ends were trimmed by 0 bases and 5 bases, with 14 bases remaining between them. The CDR3 has 15 residues. The CDR3 sequence: CASSQEASSGDEQYF. The CDR3 nucleotides are TGCGCCAGCAGCCAAGAAGCAAGTTCGGGGGACGAGCAGTACTTC.

This chain uses TRBV19 with TRBJ2-5, with D perhaps TRBD2 (5 bases). CDR3 length: 14 residues. CDR1 is LNHDA and CDR2 is SQIVND in the germline V gene (reference sequence). V lost 4 bases, J lost 0 bases, and 9 bases lay in between. CDR3 bases: TGTGCCAGTAGTAGCTGGCGGGACCAAGAGACCCAGTACTTC. It is translated as CASSSWRDQETQYF. The variable domain in full, with the rest retrieved from reference TRBV19 and TRBJ2-5, is DGGITQSPKYLFRKEGQNVTLSCEQNLNHDAMYWYRQDPGQGLRLIYYSQIVNDFQKGDIAEGYSVSREKKESFPLTVTSAQKNPTAFYLCASSSWRDQETQYFGPGTRLLVL.

V and J are TRBV5-6 and TRBJ2-3; D remains ambiguous. V lost 1 base and J 1 base, leaving 4 bases between the germline ends. Germline lookup yields CDR1 SGHDT and CDR2 YYEEEE. This CDR3 has 13 amino acids. The DNA for the CDR3 is TGTGCCAGCAGCTTGTGGGGCACAGATACGCAGTATTTT. This translates into CASSLWGTDTQYF. The full variable domain, completed using reference TRBV5-6 and TRBJ2-3, is DAGVTQSPTHLIKTRGQQVTLRCSPKSGHDTVSWYQQALGQGPQFIFQYYEEEERQRGNFPDRFSGHQFPNYSSELNVNALLLGDSALYLCASSLWGTDTQYFGPGTRLTVL.

The chain uses TRBV10-3 and TRBJ2-6; the D call may be TRBD1 or TRBD2 (5 bases each). Trimming stripped 8 bases from V and 2 bases from J, with 10 bases between. In germline, CDR1 is ENHRY, CDR2 SYGVKD. This CDR3 spans 14 amino acids. The CDR3 loop is CAIGGGTGANVLTF. As DNA, the CDR3 is TGTGCCATCGGTGGGGGAACTGGGGCCAACGTCCTGACTTTC.

The chain couples TRBV19 to TRBJ2-1; 9 bases agree with TRBD2. This CDR3 comprises 15 residues. Trimming took 4 bases from V and 4 from J; bases not matched to a gene: 5. Per the germline V gene, CDR1 is LNHDA and CDR2 is SQIVND (reference sequence). The DNA of the CDR3 is TGTGCCAGTAGTACGAGCGGGGGGTTATACAATGAGCAGTTCTTC. This encodes CASSTSGGLYNEQFF.

The DNA of the CDR3 is TGCAGCGTTCCGTCGCGGGGGCCCTACAATGAGCAGTTCTTC. Translation: CSVPSRGPYNEQFF. The gene calls are TRBV29-1 and TRBJ2-1, with D tentatively TRBD2 (7 bases). Germline V lookup: CDR1 SQVTM, CDR2 ANQGSEA. The CDR3 length is 14 residues. With 5 bases removed from V and 2 bases from J, the gap between germline ends came to 13 bases.

The chain is built from TRBV15 and TRBJ2-1; D may match TRBD1 or TRBD2 (5 bases each). This CDR3 region has 13 residues. V lost 3 bases and J 8 bases, leaving 11 bases between the germline ends. From germline, CDR1 is LNHNV and CDR2 YYDKDF (reference sequence). DNA of the CDR3: TGTGCCACCAGCAGGGGGGAGTACTATGAGCAGTTCTTC. It translates to CATSRGEYYEQFF.

Points on this clone: The sample carries other DNA sequences with the same CDR3. The rearrangement joins TRBV7-6 to TRBJ2-3; D gene ambiguous. Between the trimmed V and J ends, which lost 3 bases and 5 bases, there was a span of 18 bases. The germline V gene has CDR1 SGHVS and CDR2 FNYEAQ. The CDR3 totals 16 residues. The CDR3: CASSLAPTPPRDTQYF. CDR3 DNA: TGTGCCAGCAGCTTGGCGCCTACCCCCCCAAGAGATACGCAGTATTTT.

This clone was counted between two and nine times. This chain connects TRBV11-2 to TRBJ2-3, with 8 bases lining up with TRBD2. The CDR3 totals 16 residues. Trimming took 5 bases from V and 4 from J; bases not matched to a gene: 11. Germline V gene lookup returns CDR1 SGHAT and CDR2 FQNNGV. CDR3 residues: CASSPLAGGLADTQYF. The CDR3, as DNA: TGTGCCAGCAGCCCCTTGGCGGGGGGCCTGGCAGATACGCAGTATTTT.

The chain carries TRBV19 and TRBJ2-7; the match to TRBD1 covers 9 bases. The germline CDR1 and CDR2 sequences are LNHDA and SQIVND (reference sequence). V was pared by 2 bases and J by 6 bases, with 11 bases of the junction left unmatched. The CDR3 runs 16 residues. The CDR3 sequence: CASSILTGQGYTEQYF. DNA of the CDR3: TGTGCCAGTAGTATATTGACGGGACAGGGATACACCGAGCAGTACTTC.

The V gene is TRBV9, the J gene TRBJ2-3; the D gene is possibly TRBD2 (7 bases). The CDR3 has 16 residues. The ends were cut back, 2 bases at V and 3 bases at J, with 16 bases in the middle. The V gene's germline CDR1 is SGDLS and CDR2 YYNGEE. The CDR3 sequence: CASSVVPEGGTDTQYF. Written as DNA, the CDR3 is TGTGCCAGCAGCGTCGTCCCCGAGGGGGGGACAGATACGCAGTATTTT.

This chain connects TRBV9 to TRBJ1-6, with 7 bases identical to TRBD1. The CDR3 extends over 14 amino acids. V was pared by 0 bases and J by 8 bases, with 2 bases of the junction left unmatched. Germline CDR1 and CDR2: SGDLS and YYNGEE. For the CDR3, the DNA is TGTGCCAGCAGCGTAGAAGGGGGCGATTCACCCCTCCACTTT. Translation gives CASSVEGGDSPLHF.

J is TRBJ2-2 and V is TRBV5-1; D remains ambiguous. Germline CDR1 reads SGHRS; CDR2 reads YFSETQ. Between the trimmed V and J ends, which lost 0 bases and 4 bases, there was a span of 16 bases. There are 17 residues in the CDR3. The CDR3 DNA reads TGCGCCAGCAGCTTGGCCTATGGGCTGGAATTCACCGGGGAGCTGTTTTTT. Amino acid sequence: CASSLAYGLEFTGELFF.

DNA for the CDR3: TGTGCCAGCAGTTTACCAGGGACAGGAGTCCAAGAGACCCAGTACTTC. Amino acid sequence: CASSLPGTGVQETQYF. The V call is TRBV28, the J call TRBJ2-5, with 8 bases fitting TRBD1. The J segment lost 1 base and the V segment lost 2 bases, leaving 6 bases of the junction unmatched. The CDR3 is 16 residues long. CDR1 MDHEN and CDR2 SYDVKM come from the germline V gene.

V and J are TRBV11-2 and TRBJ2-3; 7 bases are shared with TRBD2. Germline CDR1 and CDR2: SGHAT and FQNNGV. V was clipped by 1 base and J by 1 base; unmatched bases: 5. This CDR3 region has 16 residues. CDR3 DNA sequence: TGTGCCAGCAGCTTAGCGGGGAGGGGTGGCACAGATACGCAGTATTTT. Its protein product is CASSLAGRGGTDTQYF.

The rearrangement links TRBV6-5 to TRBJ2-1; a weak D match, TRBD2 (6 bases). Germline V gene sequence: CDR1 MNHEY, CDR2 SVGAGI. V was pared by 3 bases and J by 2 bases, with 11 bases between. The CDR3 runs 15 residues. The CDR3 spells CASSYGGYTYNEQFF. In DNA, the CDR3 is TGTGCCAGCAGTTATGGGGGGTACACCTACAATGAGCAGTTCTTC.

The rearrangement uses TRBV6-1 and TRBJ1-2; TRBD1 is a possible D gene (5 bases). The ends were cut back, 3 bases at V and 10 bases at J, with 12 bases in the middle. Germline lookup yields CDR1 MNHNS and CDR2 SASEGT. The CDR3 is 12 residues long. The CDR3 DNA reads as TGTGCCAGCAGTGAGCCCAGGGAAGTCTACACCTTC. Its protein is CASSEPREVYTF.

This chain uses TRBV5-4 with TRBJ2-7; perhaps TRBD1 as D (5 bases). Per the germline V gene, CDR1 is SGHNT and CDR2 is YYREEE (reference sequence). The CDR3 is 13 residues long. V was trimmed by 0 bases and J by 6 bases, leaving 10 bases between them. CDR3 sequence reads: CASSLGGQGEQYF. The CDR3 DNA reads as TGTGCCAGCAGCTTGGGAGGCCAGGGCGAGCAGTACTTC.

In this sample, this clone turned up once. The same CDR3 arises from other DNA sequences in this sample as well. The chain combines TRBV7-9 with TRBJ1-2; weak D call: TRBD1 (5 bases). The CDR3 is 13 residues long. Germline CDR1 is SEHNR and CDR2 is FQNEAQ (reference sequence). Trimming shortened V by 1 base and J by 4 bases, and 7 bases separated the two germline ends. The CDR3 DNA sequence: TGTGCCAGCAGCTTAGGGCAGGGCTATGGCTACACCTTC. It codes for CASSLGQGYGYTF.

The V gene is TRBV5-4, the J gene TRBJ1-1; D is possibly TRBD1 (5 bases). Germline loops: CDR1 SGHNT, CDR2 YYREEE (reference sequence). V shed 4 bases and J shed 3 bases, with 16 bases lying between them. The CDR3 loop spans 15 amino acids. The CDR3 here is CASSETGELDTEAFF. The CDR3 bases are TGTGCCAGCAGCGAGACGGGGGAATTGGACACTGAAGCTTTCTTT.

The V and J genes are TRBV5-1 and TRBJ2-7; D is uncertain. Trimming left V 3 bases short and J 7 bases short, with 14 bases between. Per the germline V gene, CDR1 is SGHRS and CDR2 is YFSETQ. There are 13 residues in the CDR3. The CDR3 DNA sequence: TGCGCCAGCAGCTACGAAGGGATGGAGGAGCAGTACTTC. This gives the protein CASSYEGMEEQYF.

This clone has more than one count but fewer than ten. This rearrangement joins TRBV5-4 to TRBJ2-5; 7 bases agree with TRBD2. This CDR3 region has 14 residues. Losses at the gene ends were 4 bases for V and 7 bases for J; bases not matched to a gene: 10. The germline CDR1 and CDR2 sequences are SGHNT and YYREEE (reference sequence). The CDR3 here is CASSGGTTPWTQYF. CDR3 coding DNA: TGTGCCAGCAGCGGAGGGACTACCCCATGGACCCAGTACTTC.